Presented here are 22 T cell receptor beta chains from one specimen sequenced in a study of cytomegalovirus exposure and HLA in healthy donors. Amplification used 60 Vbeta primers and 13 Jbeta primers. Sequencing used immunoSEQ multiplex PCR; TCRdb keeps in-frame clones, though not all of them. The sample records more than 100,000 clones, around 79% being singletons. Specimen: PBMCs. The receptor set was obtained from a woman in her 40s in good health and CMV-seronegative.

In this sample, this clone turned up a few times. The chain employs TRBV19 and TRBJ1-4, with TRBD1 matching 8 bases. There are 15 residues in the CDR3. Germline CDR1 reads LNHDA; CDR2 reads SQIVND (reference sequence). The J segment lost 6 bases and the V segment lost 10 bases, leaving 13 bases of the junction unmatched. The CDR3 is CATNGQGKLDEKLFF. Here the CDR3 DNA reads TGTGCCACCAACGGACAGGGAAAGTTGGATGAAAAACTGTTTTTT.

The rearrangement joins TRBV2 to TRBJ1-5; D is unclear. Germline-derived CDR1 and CDR2 are SNHLY and FYNNEI. This CDR3 is built from 13 residues. The V end was cut by 2 bases, the J end by 7 bases, with 9 bases between. CDR3 loop: CASSETTRQPQHF. Here the CDR3 DNA reads TGTGCCAGCAGTGAAACAACACGACAGCCCCAGCATTTT.

This clone has a handful of counts. The chain links TRBV29-1 to TRBJ2-1; TRBD1 aligns across 9 bases. The germline gives CDR1 SQVTM, CDR2 ANQGSEA. V dropped 5 bases and J dropped 15; count of bases not matched to a gene: 11. CDR3 length: 12 amino acids. The CDR3 bases are TGCAGCGTTCCGGGACAGGGCCCGGAAAGGTTCTTC. This sequence encodes CSVPGQGPERFF.

CDR3 protein: CASSIGTVPGTDTQYF. Written as DNA, the CDR3 is TGCGCCAGCAGCATCGGGACTGTTCCGGGCACAGATACGCAGTATTTT. The chain couples TRBV5-1 to TRBJ2-3, with D possibly TRBD2 on 6 matching bases. The CDR3 extends over 16 amino acids. Trimming took off 4 bases at V and 1 base at J, with 16 bases between the two ends. CDR1 is SGHRS and CDR2 is YFSETQ in the germline V gene.

A note on this clone: One end of the junction varies from germline; a read error may be responsible. V gene TRBV18 combines with J gene TRBJ1-2; 8 bases map to TRBD1. CDR3 length: 13 amino acids. The germline V gene encodes CDR1 KGHSH and CDR2 LQKENI. As DNA, the CDR3 is TGTGCCAGCTCCCCACAGGGGGAAGGTGGCTACACCTTC. Amino acids: CASSPQGEGGYTF.

J is TRBJ1-5 and V is TRBV5-6; D may be TRBD1 (6 bases). Germline V gives CDR1 SGHDT, CDR2 YYEEEE. This CDR3 has 14 residues. Between the trimmed V and J ends, which lost 0 bases and 6 bases, there was a span of 10 bases. The CDR3 DNA reads as TGTGCCAGCAGCTTGGCAGGGGTCGCTCAGCCCCAGCATTTT. Protein: CASSLAGVAQPQHF.

J is TRBJ1-2 and V is TRBV6-5; D possibly corresponds to TRBD1 (6 bases). CDR3 length equals 15 residues. Trimming took 0 bases from V and 4 from J, leaving 12 bases between them. The V gene's germline CDR1 is MNHEY and CDR2 SVGAGI. The DNA for the CDR3 is TGTGCCAGCAGTTACTCCAGGGGCTCACTCTATGGCTACACCTTC. Amino acid sequence: CASSYSRGSLYGYTF.

The chain couples TRBV6-6 to TRBJ2-4; a possible D gene is TRBD1 (6 bases). V was pared by 6 bases and J by 3 bases, with 12 bases between. The CDR3 is 14 residues long. Germline values: CDR1 MNHNY, CDR2 SVGAGI (reference sequence). CDR3 region: CASSEDRFKNIQYF. The CDR3 coding sequence is TGTGCCAGCAGCGAGGACAGATTCAAAAACATTCAGTACTTC.

On this clone: The junction shows a germline mismatch at one end, possibly a read error. V is TRBV7-7 and J is TRBJ1-2, with TRBD1 as a possible D gene (5 bases). Per germline, CDR1 SSHAT and CDR2 FNYEAQ (reference sequence). The CDR3 covers 13 residues. For the CDR3, the DNA is TGTGCTAGCAGCCCTAGGGGATATCTTGGCTACACCTTC. Protein sequence: CASSPRGYLGYTF.

This clone was seen more than once but under ten times. The rearrangement uses TRBV6-1 and TRBJ2-7; possibly TRBD1 for D (6 bases). V shed 7 bases and J shed 4 bases, with 11 bases lying between them. Germline V CDR1 and CDR2: MNHNS, SASEGT. The CDR3 is made up of 12 amino acids. The CDR3: CASTAQGYEQYF. In DNA, the CDR3 is TGTGCCAGCACCGCACAGGGTTACGAGCAGTACTTC.

The chain combines TRBV6-4 with TRBJ1-1, with a tentative D call TRBD1 (5 bases). The CDR3 loop spans 15 amino acids. Trimming removed 0 bases from V and 1 base from J, with 9 bases in between. Germline CDR1 MRHNA, CDR2 SNTAGT. The CDR3 spells CASSDSIGANTEAFF. The CDR3 DNA is TGTGCCAGCAGTGACTCGATAGGGGCGAACACTGAAGCTTTCTTT.

The V and J genes are TRBV19 and TRBJ1-2; tentatively, D is TRBD1 (5 bases). CDR1 is LNHDA, CDR2 SQIVND, per germline (reference sequence). With 5 bases removed from V and 5 bases from J, the gap between germline ends came to 18 bases. The CDR3 sequence is 15 residues long. CDR3 DNA: TGTGCCAGTAGTTCATCAGGGAGGGGTGAATATGGCTACACCTTC. Amino acids: CASSSSGRGEYGYTF.

The sample holds one count of this clone. The CDR3 sequence: CASSLAQGLGGYTF. Here the CDR3 DNA reads TGCGCCAGCAGCTTGGCCCAGGGGCTTGGGGGCTACACCTTC. The chain recombines TRBV5-1 with TRBJ1-2; possibly TRBD1 for D (6 bases). V lost 0 bases and J 8 bases, leaving 14 bases between the germline ends. CDR3 length: 14 residues. Germline CDR1 is SGHRS and CDR2 is YFSETQ.

CDR3 region: CASSQDHLAGGLTDTQYF. CDR3 nucleotides: TGCGCCAGCAGCCAAGATCATCTAGCGGGGGGTCTCACAGATACGCAGTATTTT. This chain uses TRBV4-3 with TRBJ2-3; 11 bases line up with TRBD2. The trim removed 0 bases at V and 2 bases at J, leaving 7 bases unmatched. The CDR3 length is 18 residues. Germline V gene sequence: CDR1 LGHNA, CDR2 YSLEER.

V gene TRBV9 combines with J gene TRBJ1-2; TRBD1 aligns across 10 bases. With V trimmed by 0 bases and J by 4 bases, 9 bases remained unmatched. Germline V gives CDR1 SGDLS, CDR2 YYNGEE. This CDR3 has 17 amino acids. Here the CDR3 DNA reads TGTGCCAGCAGCGTAGGGGGACAGGGGCCTCAGAGCTATGGCTACACCTTC. Its protein is CASSVGGQGPQSYGYTF.

The chain employs TRBV4-1 and TRBJ1-3; 9 bases are shared with TRBD1. CDR3 length: 15 residues. Germline CDR1 and CDR2: MGHRA and YSYEKL. V gave up 2 bases and J gave up 8 bases; unmatched junction bases: 7. This CDR3 is CASSQHRDRDYTIYF. The CDR3 DNA reads TGCGCCAGCAGCCAACACCGGGACAGGGATTACACCATATATTTT.

J is TRBJ2-1 and V is TRBV6-5, with D uncertain. The V gene lost 7 bases and the J gene lost 0 bases, with 13 bases spanning the gap. The germline CDR1 and CDR2 sequences are MNHEY and SVGAGI. The CDR3 sequence is 15 residues long. The CDR3 here is CASTSSMSSYNEQFF. The CDR3 DNA sequence: TGTGCCAGCACTTCGTCGATGAGCTCCTACAATGAGCAGTTCTTC.

The rearrangement uses TRBV2 and TRBJ1-4; TRBD1 matches 10 bases. CDR3 length: 14 residues. Germline loops: CDR1 SNHLY, CDR2 FYNNEI. With 6 bases clipped from V and 8 bases from J, the junction kept 6 bases outside the gene matches. This chain's CDR3 is CASSWDRGGEKLFF. In DNA form, the CDR3 reads TGTGCCAGCAGCTGGGACAGGGGTGGAGAAAAACTGTTTTTT.

This sequence joins TRBV6-1 and TRBJ1-2; 11 nucleotides agree with TRBD1. The CDR3 loop spans 14 amino acids. J lost 8 bases, V lost 1 base, and 3 bases had no gene match. CDR1 is MNHNS and CDR2 is SASEGT in the germline V gene. The CDR3 here is CASSEGGTGGGYTF. The DNA of the CDR3 is TGTGCCAGCAGTGAAGGCGGGACAGGGGGGGGCTACACCTTC.

The chain combines TRBV5-1 with TRBJ1-3; D uncertain. Per the germline V gene, CDR1 is SGHRS and CDR2 is YFSETQ. CDR3 length equals 13 residues. V was pared by 0 bases and J by 4 bases, with 5 bases between. CDR3 bases: TGCGCCAGCAGCTTGGGTACAGGAAACACCATATATTTT. It codes for CASSLGTGNTIYF.

This rearrangement joins TRBV7-8 to TRBJ2-1, with 7 bases lining up with TRBD1. This CDR3 comprises 15 residues. Unmatched junction bases numbered 12, after V lost 5 bases and J lost 8 bases. Germline V gene data show CDR1 as SGHVS and CDR2 as FQNEAQ. The CDR3 reads CASSVDRALRDEQFF. The CDR3 coding sequence is TGTGCCAGCAGCGTCGACAGGGCCTTACGGGATGAGCAGTTCTTC.

The chain recombines TRBV27 with TRBJ1-1; 9 bases map to TRBD1. Per germline, CDR1 MNHEY and CDR2 SMNVEV (reference sequence). This CDR3 contains 15 residues. V was pared by 2 bases and J by 4 bases, with 5 bases of the junction left unmatched. CDR3 sequence reads: CASSLGDRVVTEAFF. The CDR3 DNA follows: TGTGCCAGCAGTTTAGGGGACAGGGTAGTCACTGAAGCTTTCTTT.